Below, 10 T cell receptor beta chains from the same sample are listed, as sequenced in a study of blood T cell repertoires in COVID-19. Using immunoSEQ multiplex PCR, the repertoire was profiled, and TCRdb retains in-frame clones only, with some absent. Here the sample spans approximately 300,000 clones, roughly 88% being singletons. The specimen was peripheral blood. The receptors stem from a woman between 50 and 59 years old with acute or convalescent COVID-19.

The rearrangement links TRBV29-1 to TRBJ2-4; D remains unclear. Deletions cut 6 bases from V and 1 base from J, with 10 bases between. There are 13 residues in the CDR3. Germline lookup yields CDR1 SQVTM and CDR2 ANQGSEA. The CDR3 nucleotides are TGCAGCGTATACATCCCGGCCAAAAACATTCAGTACTTC. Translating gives CSVYIPAKNIQYF. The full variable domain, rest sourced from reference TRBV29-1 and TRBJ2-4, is SAVISQKPSRDICQRGTSLTIQCQVDSQVTMMFWYRQQPGQSLTLIATANQGSEATYESGFVIDKFPISRPNLTFSTLTVSNMSPEDSSIYLCSVYIPAKNIQYFGAGTRLSVL.

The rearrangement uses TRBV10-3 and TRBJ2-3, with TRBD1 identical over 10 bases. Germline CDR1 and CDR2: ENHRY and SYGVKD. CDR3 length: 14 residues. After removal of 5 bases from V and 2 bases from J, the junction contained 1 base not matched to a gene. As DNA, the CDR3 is TGTGCCATCAGTAGACAGGGGGCCACAGATACGCAGTATTTT. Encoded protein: CAISRQGATDTQYF.

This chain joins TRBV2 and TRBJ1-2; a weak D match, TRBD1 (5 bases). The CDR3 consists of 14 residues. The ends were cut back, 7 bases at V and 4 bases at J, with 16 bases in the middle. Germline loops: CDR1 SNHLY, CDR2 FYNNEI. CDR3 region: CASTFGGAVYGYTF. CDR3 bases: TGTGCCAGCACCTTCGGAGGGGCGGTCTATGGCTACACCTTC.

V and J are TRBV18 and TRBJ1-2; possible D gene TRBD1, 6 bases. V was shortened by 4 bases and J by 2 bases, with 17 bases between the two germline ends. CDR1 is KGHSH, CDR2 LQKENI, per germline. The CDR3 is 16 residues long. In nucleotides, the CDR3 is TGTGCCAGCTCACGGATAGAGTCGGGACACAACTATGGCTACACCTTC. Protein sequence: CASSRIESGHNYGYTF.

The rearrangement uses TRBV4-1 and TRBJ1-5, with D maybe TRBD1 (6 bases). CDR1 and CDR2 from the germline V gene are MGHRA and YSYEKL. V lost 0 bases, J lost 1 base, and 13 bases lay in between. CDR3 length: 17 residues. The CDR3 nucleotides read TGCGCCAGCAGCCAAGAGGGGGCAGGCCCAAGCAATCAGCCCCAGCATTTT. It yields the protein CASSQEGAGPSNQPQHF.

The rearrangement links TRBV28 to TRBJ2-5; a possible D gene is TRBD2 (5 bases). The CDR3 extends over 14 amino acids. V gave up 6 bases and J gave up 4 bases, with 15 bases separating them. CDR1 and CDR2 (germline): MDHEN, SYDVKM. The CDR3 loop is CASRMPGVPETQYF. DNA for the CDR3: TGTGCCAGCAGGATGCCCGGGGTTCCAGAGACCCAGTACTTC. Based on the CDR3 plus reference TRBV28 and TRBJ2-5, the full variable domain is DVKVTQSSRYLVKRTGEKVFLECVQDMDHENMFWYRQDPGLGLRLIYFSYDVKMKEKGDIPEGYSVSREKKERFSLILESASTNQTSMYLCASRMPGVPETQYFGPGTRLLVL.

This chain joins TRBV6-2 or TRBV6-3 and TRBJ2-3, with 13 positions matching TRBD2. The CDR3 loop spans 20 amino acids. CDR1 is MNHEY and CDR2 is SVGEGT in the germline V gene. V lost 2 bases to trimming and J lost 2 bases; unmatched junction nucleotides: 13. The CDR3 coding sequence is TGTGCCAGCAGTTACCCCCGGACTAGCGGGAGAGGGCTGGCCACAGATACGCAGTATTTT. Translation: CASSYPRTSGRGLATDTQYF.

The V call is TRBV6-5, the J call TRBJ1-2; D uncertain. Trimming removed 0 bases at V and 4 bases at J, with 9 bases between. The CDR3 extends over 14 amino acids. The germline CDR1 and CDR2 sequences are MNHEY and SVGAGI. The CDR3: CASSYSEEAYGYTF. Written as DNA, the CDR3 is TGTGCCAGCAGTTACTCAGAGGAAGCCTATGGCTACACCTTC.

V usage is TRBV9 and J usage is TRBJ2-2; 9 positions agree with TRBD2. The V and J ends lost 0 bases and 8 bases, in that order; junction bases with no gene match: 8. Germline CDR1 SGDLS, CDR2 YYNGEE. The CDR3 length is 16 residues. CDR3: CASSVEPSGVLGELFF. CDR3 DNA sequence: TGTGCCAGCAGCGTAGAGCCTAGCGGGGTCTTAGGGGAGCTGTTTTTT.

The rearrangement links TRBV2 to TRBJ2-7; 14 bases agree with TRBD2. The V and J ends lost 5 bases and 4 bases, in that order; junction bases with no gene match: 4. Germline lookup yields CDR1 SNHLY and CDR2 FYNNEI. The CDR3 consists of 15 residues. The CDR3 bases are TGTGCCAGCAGTCCCCGGACTAGCGGGAGGTACGAGCAGTACTTC. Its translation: CASSPRTSGRYEQYF.